The 3 T cell receptor beta chains below were found in one sample sequenced in a study of post-analysis software for immune sequencing data (dated by TCRdb to 2015 to 2017). General study outcomes and caveats: Patients showed significantly higher frequencies than controls for about five TRBV segments, among them TRBV5-6, TRBV5-1 and TRBV20-1.

Library preparation used PCR. Sequencer: Illumina HiSeq 2500. To reduce PCR and sequencing biases, unique molecular identifiers were built into the TCR beta cDNA libraries. Starting from the raw public reads, TCRdb applied fastp trimming at Q25, assembled clones with MiXCR and retained in-frame beta chains. All rows with the same CDR3 protein become a single entry with the most common DNA and genes. The sample table holds about 820,000 distinct CDR3 sequences, of which 53% were seen once. The top ten constitute 4.6% of the sample. Antigen specificity for these receptors is unknown. The sequenced material came from blood. Source of these receptors: a girl aged 10 to 17 with multiple sclerosis.

This clonotype was detected a few times. The CDR3 sequence is CASSLAWRGRTDTQYF. The CDR3 coding sequence is TGTGCCAGCAGCTTAGCCTGGCGGGGACGCACAGATACGCAGTATTTT. V and J are TRBV7-6 and TRBJ2-3; D might be TRBD2 (6 bases). This CDR3 is 16 amino acids long. The germline V gene encodes CDR1 SGHVS and CDR2 FNYEAQ. V was shortened by 0 bases and J by 1 base, with 11 bases between the two germline ends. The entire variable domain, with the rest obtained from reference TRBV7-6 and TRBJ2-3, is as follows: GAGVSQSPRYKVTKRGQDVALRCDPISGHVSLYWYRQALGQGPEFLTYFNYEAQQDKSGLPNDRFSAERPEGSISTLTIQRTEQRDSAMYRCASSLAWRGRTDTQYFGPGTRLTVL.

V gene TRBV3-1 combines with J gene TRBJ2-1; 8 bases fit TRBD2. The DNA end favors TRBJ2-7, so the J call may be wrong. CDR3 length: 16 amino acids. Germline CDR1 and CDR2: LGHDT and YNNKEL (reference sequence). As DNA, the CDR3 is TGTGCCAGCAGCCCCGTGGAGCGGGGGAGCCCCTACGAGCAGTACTTC. This codes for CASSPVERGSPYEQYF.

The chain recombines TRBV20-1 with TRBJ2-3; maybe TRBD2 (6 bases). This CDR3 comprises 13 residues. Germline V gene data show CDR1 as DFQATT and CDR2 as SNEGSKA (reference sequence). The germline V and J ends were trimmed by 6 bases and 6 bases, with 16 bases remaining between them. The CDR3 spells CSAVSSGGDTQYF. The DNA for the CDR3 is TGCAGTGCAGTTAGTAGCGGAGGGGATACGCAGTATTTT.